A selection of T cell receptor beta chains follows, all from one sample in a study of blood T cell repertoires in COVID-19. Profiling relied on immunoSEQ multiplex PCR, and the TCRdb table lists in-frame clones only, not all of them. The sample includes over 150,000 clones, about 90% seen only once; the top ten take about 0.57%. The sequenced material came from peripheral blood. Every receptor here comes from a man aged 45 to 65 with acute or convalescent COVID-19. The CDR3 runs from the conserved cysteine through the conserved F or W. Expanded clones get a size class; other rows say once, few or many, or leave the size out.

CDR3 | V | size
CASNPRDTGELFF | TRBV12-3/TRBV12-4 | NA
CASSSGEGQPQHF | TRBV27 | NA
CSVRRTVTGGGGYTF | TRBV29-1 | NA
CSVEDLAGGRDTQYF | TRBV29-1 | NA
CASNLAAPYNEQFF | TRBV6-5 | NA
CASSPRWMDRVYSPLHF | TRBV7-2 | NA
CASSRPDSGNYGYTF | TRBV6-2/TRBV6-3 | NA
CAISDRNTEAFF | TRBV10-3 | NA
CSAWALGAALNTGELFF | TRBV29-1 | NA
CASSLSRGNTGELFF | TRBV28 | NA
CASSSAGQGANEKLFF | TRBV28 | few
CASSYRRTGASYEQYF | TRBV5-5 | NA
CSVAGQLNTEAFF | TRBV29-1 | NA
CAISESQANQPQHF | TRBV10-3 | NA
CASSINDIYTGELFF | TRBV7-9 | NA
CASSVDGGVHTGELFF | TRBV9 | NA
CATSGGVYYGYTF | TRBV2 | NA
CASSQGRDQPQHF | TRBV19 | NA
CATSSRTGIFLSSYEQYF | TRBV15 | NA
CASSESGAENTEAFF | TRBV10-2 | NA
CASSYDSGRAPDTQYF | TRBV6-5 | once
CASSLITEGLSNEKLFF | TRBV5-4 | NA
CASSSTGGNEQYF | TRBV27 | NA
CASSFLNSPLHF | TRBV27 | NA
CATSRDLELAGETQYF | TRBV15 | NA
CASSIKGGETVKLFF | TRBV27 | NA
CAISDGGGPGEQFF | TRBV10-3 | NA
CASSREENQPQHF | TRBV28 | few
CASSLGGSQTETQYF | TRBV5-4 | NA
CASSPSFVEAFF | TRBV18 | NA
CASSYPTGQAHGYTF | TRBV6-2/TRBV6-3 | NA
CASSPPTDDPYGYTF | TRBV3-1/TRBV3-2 | NA
CASSPRGPGEKLFF | TRBV4-1 | NA
CASSPGLKNTGELFF | TRBV5-6 | NA
CASSLGDRRGEQYF | TRBV5-5 | NA
CASSVGQSGNTIYF | TRBV9 | NA
CASSLLAGGGFGGELFF | TRBV27 | NA
CASSLPPGVWSSETQYF | TRBV28 | NA
CASSPSLSSGNTIYF | TRBV18 | NA
CASSLGVGGQANQPQHF | TRBV7-9 | NA
CASSPGRGEQFF | TRBV18 | NA
CASSLFRGPGGTGELFF | TRBV5-8 | once
CSVEDSGGSPKTRELFF | TRBV29-1 | NA
CASSPVLAGGTDTQYF | TRBV9 | NA
CASTYGGVSEKLFF | TRBV19 | NA
CAWSWFNGNSPLHF | TRBV30 | NA
CASSVFGNNEQFF | TRBV9 | NA
CATSDPGLYNEQFF | TRBV24-1 | NA
CASSASGFTTDTQYF | TRBV9 | NA
CASSHYVALNTEAFF | TRBV23-1 | NA
CASREQGVDTGELFF | TRBV2 | NA
CASSQDNNEQFF | TRBV7-9 | NA
CASSRVRGTEAFF | TRBV6-5 | NA
CASSIPGGNTGELFF | TRBV19 | NA